The rows below give T cell receptor beta chains drawn from one sample of a study of blood T cell repertoires in COVID-19. Method: immunoSEQ multiplex PCR; TCRdb's copy keeps in-frame clones and lacks some. The sample lists tens of thousands of clones, over 75% seen once, with 23% in the top ten. The source material was peripheral blood. All receptors come from a woman aged 55-75 years with acute or convalescent COVID-19. CDR3s include the opening cysteine and the closing phenylalanine or tryptophan. The D gene is left open where the match is weak. Clone size, where shown, is once, few, many, or a class for clones that have expanded.

D	size	V	J	DNA	CDR3
NA	NA	TRBV14	TRBJ1-2	TGTGCCAGCAGCCAACCAGGTTTGTCTGGCTACACCTTC	CASSQPGLSGYTF
NA	once	TRBV7-3	TRBJ2-3	TGTGCCAGCAGTCCTACGGGGACTAGCACAGATACGCAGTATTTT	CASSPTGTSTDTQYF
TRBD2	few	TRBV4-2	TRBJ2-3	TGTGCCAGCAGCCAATCAGGACTAGCGGGAGGTGGCGATACGCAGTATTTT	CASSQSGLAGGGDTQYF
NA	NA	TRBV7-3	TRBJ1-2	TGTGCCAGCAGCCAAGGACAGAACTATGGCTACACCTTC	CASSQGQNYGYTF
TRBD2	NA	TRBV9	TRBJ2-3	TGTGCCAGCAGCAGTAGCGGGGGGGTTTCGGATACGCAGTATTTT	CASSSSGGVSDTQYF
NA	NA	TRBV2	TRBJ2-7	TGTGCCAGCAGTGATAGGCTGGGAGGCTACGAGCAGTACTTC	CASSDRLGGYEQYF
TRBD1	few	TRBV3-1/TRBV3-2	TRBJ1-1	TGTGCCAGCAGCCAAGGGACAGGGAAGGCTGAAGCTTTCTTT	CASSQGTGKAEAFF
NA	NA	TRBV6-5	TRBJ2-7	TGTGCCAGCGCCCTACAGGGAAAGAGCTCCTACGAGCAGTACTTC	CASALQGKSSYEQYF
TRBD1	NA	TRBV29-1	TRBJ2-7	TGCAGCGTTGACACCGGGACAGGGTCCTACGAGCAGTACTTC	CSVDTGTGSYEQYF
NA	NA	TRBV5-1	TRBJ2-3	TGCGCCAGCAGCTTGGGGTTTGAGGCTACGCAGTATTTT	CASSLGFEATQYF
TRBD1	NA	TRBV19	TRBJ1-5	TGTGCCAGTAGTGGGGACAGCTCTGATCAGCCCCAGCATTTT	CASSGDSSDQPQHF
NA	NA	TRBV6-5	TRBJ1-2	TGTGCCAGCGCAGTGGTCTATGGCTACACCTTC	CASAVVYGYTF
NA	few	TRBV9	TRBJ1-1	TGTGCCAGCAGCGCCCACAAGGGGACTGAAGCTTTCTTT	CASSAHKGTEAFF
NA	NA	TRBV6-5	TRBJ2-5	TGTGCCAGCAGTTATAGCGGAGAGACCCAGTACTTC	CASSYSGETQYF
TRBD1	NA	TRBV7-2	TRBJ1-1	TGTGCCAGCAGCACGACAGGGGCAAATGAAGCTTTCTTT	CASSTTGANEAFF
NA	once	TRBV27	TRBJ1-1	TGTGCCAGCAGTCTAAGGGAAGGCCTCGGGGCTGAAGCTTTCTTT	CASSLREGLGAEAFF
TRBD1	once	TRBV14	TRBJ2-2	TGTGCCAGCAGCGCCACCGGGACAGGGTGGGCCGGGGAGCTGTTTTTT	CASSATGTGWAGELFF
TRBD1	NA	TRBV7-2	TRBJ2-2	TGTGCCAGCAGCTTAGGAGGACAGGCGAACACCGGGGAGCTGTTTTTT	CASSLGGQANTGELFF
NA	NA	TRBV7-2	TRBJ2-1	TGTGCCAGCAGCTTAGCGCCCAGTGAGCAGTTCTTC	CASSLAPSEQFF
NA	NA	TRBV30	TRBJ1-2	TGTGCCGTTAAGGGGGTTCTCGCCTATGGCTACACCTTC	CAVKGVLAYGYTF
NA	NA	TRBV5-1	TRBJ1-1	TGCGCCAGCAGCCGCGACACAGGAAACACTGAAGCTTTCTTT	CASSRDTGNTEAFF
TRBD2	NA	TRBV7-8	TRBJ2-2	TGTGCCAGCAGCTTAGTTCCTAGCGGGGGGGCCTACACCGGGGAGCTGTTTTTT	CASSLVPSGGAYTGELFF
TRBD1	once	TRBV5-5	TRBJ1-2	TGTGCCAGCAGTCAGGGGACAGGGGGATATGGCTACACCTTC	CASSQGTGGYGYTF
TRBD2	once	TRBV6-2/TRBV6-3	TRBJ2-7	TGTGCCAGCAGCCGGGGGGGGCAAGGATACGAGCAGTACTTC	CASSRGGQGYEQYF
NA	NA	TRBV4-3	TRBJ2-2	TGCGCCAGCAGCCAGGGCCCGAACACCGGGGAGCTGTTTTTT	CASSQGPNTGELFF
NA	NA	TRBV6-5	TRBJ1-1	TGTGCCAGTAGGACTCTGCGGGCGGACACTGAAGCTTTCTTT	CASRTLRADTEAFF
NA	NA	TRBV19	TRBJ1-6	TGTGCCAGTAGCCAGGAGGTTGATTCACCCCTCCACTTT	CASSQEVDSPLHF
NA	NA	TRBV5-6	TRBJ2-7	TGTGCCAGCAGCTTAGCGGTAAACTACGAGCAGTACTTC	CASSLAVNYEQYF
NA	few	TRBV12-3/TRBV12-4	TRBJ1-2	TGTGCCAGCAGTTTAGACAGAAGGGGCTACACCTTC	CASSLDRRGYTF
NA	NA	TRBV6-4	TRBJ2-3	TGTGCCAGCAGTGACTCATCCCCCAGTACAGATACGCAGTATTTT	CASSDSSPSTDTQYF
TRBD2	NA	TRBV5-1	TRBJ2-1	TGCGCCAGCAGCTTGCTCCGGGGGGGCCTAAATGAGCAGTTCTTC	CASSLLRGGLNEQFF
NA	NA	TRBV3-1/TRBV3-2	TRBJ1-5	TGTGCCAGCAGCCAAGACCACAGATCTTCAGAATATAGCAATCAGCCCCAGCATTTT	CASSQDHRSSEYSNQPQHF
NA	NA	TRBV11-2	TRBJ1-2	TGTGCCAGCAGCTTAGCTCACAGCTATCTTGGTAACTATGGCTACACCTTC	CASSLAHSYLGNYGYTF
TRBD1	NA	TRBV24-1	TRBJ2-1	TGTGCCACCAGTGATTTGGACAGGGCCGATGAGCAGTTCTTC	CATSDLDRADEQFF
NA	NA	TRBV7-2	TRBJ2-1	TGTGCCAGCAGCTTAGCCCCGGACAGACTAAACAATGAGCAGTTCTTC	CASSLAPDRLNNEQFF
NA	NA	TRBV7-2	TRBJ2-7	TGTGCCAGCAGCTCAGGATACTACGAGCAGTACTTC	CASSSGYYEQYF
NA	few	TRBV28	TRBJ1-6	TGTGCCAGCAGCCCCCCACAGGGTGGAATTTCACCCCTCCACTTT	CASSPPQGGISPLHF